The text below deals with one T cell receptor beta chain. This sample is part of a study of cytomegalovirus exposure and HLA in healthy donors. Amplification used 60 Vbeta primers and 13 Jbeta primers. Assay used: immunoSEQ multiplex PCR; TCRdb lists only in-frame clones, some missing. The repertoire consists of about 180,000 clones, with 76% occurring once and the leading ten covering 2% to 3%. Looked up from germline, CDR1 is MNHEY and CDR2 is SMNVEV (reference sequence). The ends lost 4 bases at V and 6 bases at J; junction bases unmatched: 2. CDR3 length: 14 residues. The rearrangement uses TRBV27 and TRBJ2-2; 10 positions match TRBD2. The sequence came from a woman aged 25 to 39 in good health and CMV-seropositive. The sequencing input was PBMCs. DNA for the CDR3: TGTGCCAGCAGTTCAGCGGGGGGGCCCGGGGAGCTGTTTTTT. The encoded protein is CASSSAGGPGELFF.